This T cell receptor beta chain was profiled in a study of T cells in Graves' hyperthyroidism and ophthalmopathy. Diagnoses used clinical symptoms, serum thyroxine and TRAb, thyroid ultrasound and orbital computed tomography. Using RNA transcripts as the source, TCR beta CDR3 regions were amplified. The HTBI primer set served for first-round RT-PCR of the TCR CDR3. From the multiplex PCR reads, TCRdb called clonotypes with MiXCR, one entry per CDR3 protein. Among roughly 560,000 distinct CDR3 sequences, roughly 15% were seen once, and the ten largest hold around 4.1%. Findings of the study overall: Most clonotypes that expanded in the thyroid above 0.001 also showed up in blood.

This clonotype was counted a few times. Its specificity is unknown. CDR1 and CDR2 from the germline V gene are SQVTM and ANQGSEA. The CDR3 consists of 15 residues. V lost 7 bases and J lost 5; bases outside the gene matches: 14. The chain carries TRBV29-1 and TRBJ1-2; TRBD1 aligns across 9 bases. The clonotype comes from a woman aged 40 to 49 with Graves' ophthalmopathy. Material: blood. Here the CDR3 DNA reads TGCAGCGCTCCAACCCTGCCCGGGACAGGGTATGGCTACACCTTC. Translation gives CSAPTLPGTGYGYTF.